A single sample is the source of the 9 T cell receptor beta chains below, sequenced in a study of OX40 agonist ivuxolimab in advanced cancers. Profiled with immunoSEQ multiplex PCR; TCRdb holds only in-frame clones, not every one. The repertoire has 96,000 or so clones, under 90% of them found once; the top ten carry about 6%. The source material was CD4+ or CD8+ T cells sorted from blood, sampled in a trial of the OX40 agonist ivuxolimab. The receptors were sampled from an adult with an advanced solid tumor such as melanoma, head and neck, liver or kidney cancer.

CDR3 sequence (DNA): TGTGCCAGCAGCCACCGCGGACTAGCGGGAGTAGTGACAGATACGCAGTATTTT. Translating gives CASSHRGLAGVVTDTQYF. V gene TRBV14 combines with J gene TRBJ2-3; 13 bases align to TRBD2. Trimming cost V 3 bases and J 3 bases; bases outside gene matches: 9. The V gene's germline CDR1 is SGHDN and CDR2 FVKESK. The CDR3 sequence is 18 residues long.

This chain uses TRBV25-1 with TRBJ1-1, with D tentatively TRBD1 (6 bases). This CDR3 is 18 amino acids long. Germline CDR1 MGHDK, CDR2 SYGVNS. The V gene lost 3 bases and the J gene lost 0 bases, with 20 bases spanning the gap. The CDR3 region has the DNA TGTGCCAGCAGTGATCCCCCTCACAGGGTGTGCATGAACACTGAAGCTTTCTTT. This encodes CASSDPPHRVCMNTEAFF.

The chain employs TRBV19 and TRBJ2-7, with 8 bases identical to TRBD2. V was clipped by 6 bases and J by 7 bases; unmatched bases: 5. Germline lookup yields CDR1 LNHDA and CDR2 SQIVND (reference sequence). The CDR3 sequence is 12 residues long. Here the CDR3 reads CASRLSGKEQYF. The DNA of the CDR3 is TGTGCCAGTAGACTTAGCGGGAAAGAGCAGTACTTC.

The CDR3 nucleotides read TGTGCCAGCAGCTTAGGGGGAATGAACACTGAAGCTTTCTTT. Translation gives CASSLGGMNTEAFF. V gene TRBV7-6 combines with J gene TRBJ1-1; no definite D call. Per germline, CDR1 SGHVS and CDR2 FNYEAQ. The CDR3 is made up of 14 amino acids. The V end lost 1 base, the J end lost 0 bases, and 6 bases lay between the germline ends.

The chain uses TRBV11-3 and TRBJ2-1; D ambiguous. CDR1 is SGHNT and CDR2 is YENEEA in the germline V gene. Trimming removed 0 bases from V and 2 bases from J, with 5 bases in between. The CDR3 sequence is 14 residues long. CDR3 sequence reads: CASSLEGTYNEQFF. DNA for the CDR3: TGTGCCAGCAGCTTAGAAGGAACCTACAATGAGCAGTTCTTC.

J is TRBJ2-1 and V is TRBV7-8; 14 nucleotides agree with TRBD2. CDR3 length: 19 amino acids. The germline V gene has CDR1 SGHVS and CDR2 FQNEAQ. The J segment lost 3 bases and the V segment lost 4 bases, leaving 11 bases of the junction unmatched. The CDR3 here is CASSSPGTSGGFLYNEQFF. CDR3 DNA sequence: TGTGCCAGCAGCTCACCCGGGACTAGCGGGGGATTTCTCTACAATGAGCAGTTCTTC.

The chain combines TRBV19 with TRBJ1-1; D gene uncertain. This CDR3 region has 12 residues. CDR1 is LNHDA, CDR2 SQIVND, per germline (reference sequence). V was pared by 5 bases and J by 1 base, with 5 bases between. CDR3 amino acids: CASSWGNTEAFF. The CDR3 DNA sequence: TGTGCCAGTAGTTGGGGGAACACTGAAGCTTTCTTT.

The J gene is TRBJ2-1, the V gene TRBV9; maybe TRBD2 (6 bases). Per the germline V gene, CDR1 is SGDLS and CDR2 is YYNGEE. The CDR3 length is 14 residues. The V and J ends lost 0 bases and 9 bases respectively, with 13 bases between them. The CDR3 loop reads CASSVELAQSEQFF. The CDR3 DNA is TGTGCCAGCAGCGTAGAACTAGCTCAGAGTGAGCAGTTCTTC.

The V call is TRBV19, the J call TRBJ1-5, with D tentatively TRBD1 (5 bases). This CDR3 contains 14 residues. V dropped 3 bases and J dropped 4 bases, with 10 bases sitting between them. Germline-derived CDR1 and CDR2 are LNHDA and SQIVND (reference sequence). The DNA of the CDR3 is TGTGCCAGTAGTATGGGGCAGATGAATCAGCCCCAGCATTTT. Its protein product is CASSMGQMNQPQHF.